This TCR beta chain is from a study of blood T cell repertoires in COVID-19. Looking at the study overall: The samples span acute and convalescent COVID-19 from the United States, Italy and Spain.

Those enrolled, adults aged roughly 18 to 100 years, came from 20 to 25 US areas. Two negative PCRs, clearance, or symptom resolution characterized the recovered Cohort 3 donors. V gave up 4 bases and J gave up 4 bases, with 8 bases separating them. The CDR3 loop spans 13 amino acids. The germline CDR1 and CDR2 sequences are MNHEY and SVGAGI. Profiled with immunoSEQ multiplex PCR; TCRdb holds only in-frame clones, not every one. Found here are around 330,000 clones, roughly nine tenths of them singletons; the top ten hold around 2.6%. The sequenced material came from PBMCs or T cells enriched from blood (not recorded which). The TCR originated in a man aged 55-75 years who had recovered from COVID-19. This chain uses TRBV6-5 with TRBJ1-5; no clear D. The CDR3 region is CASSSVRNQPQHF. DNA for the CDR3: TGTGCCAGCAGTTCCGTGAGGAATCAGCCCCAGCATTTT.